This T cell receptor (beta chain) comes out of a study of cytomegalovirus exposure and HLA in healthy donors. Concerning this clone: Its antigen is currently unknown.

The study, taken as a whole, reports: Confirmation was obtained in vitro that a few CMV-associated chains are specific for CMV antigens. Cytomegalovirus status was reportedly diagnosed by the classifier with high sensitivity and specificity.

Germline V gene lookup returns CDR1 MGHRA and CDR2 YSYEKL. After removal of 1 base from V and 0 bases from J, the junction contained 5 bases not matched to a gene. The CDR3 covers 16 residues. This table comes from immunoSEQ multiplex PCR, and its TCRdb copy is limited to in-frame clones, with some not included. The sample records 60,000 or so clones, roughly 94% being singletons. Source material: PBMCs. This receptor was taken from a woman between 18 and 29 years old in good health and CMV-seronegative. The rearrangement uses TRBV4-1 and TRBJ2-7; TRBD2 matches at 8 bases. The CDR3 loop is CASSQAVAGISYEQYF. The CDR3 bases are TGCGCCAGCAGCCAAGCGGTAGCGGGGATCTCCTACGAGCAGTACTTC.